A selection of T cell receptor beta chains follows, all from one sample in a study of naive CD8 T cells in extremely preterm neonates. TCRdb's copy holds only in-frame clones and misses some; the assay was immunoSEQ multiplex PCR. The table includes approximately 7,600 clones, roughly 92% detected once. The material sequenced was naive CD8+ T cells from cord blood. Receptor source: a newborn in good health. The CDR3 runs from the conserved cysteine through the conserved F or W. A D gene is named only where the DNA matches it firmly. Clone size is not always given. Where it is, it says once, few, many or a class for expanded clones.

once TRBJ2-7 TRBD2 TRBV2 TGTGCCAGCAGTGACGCTAGCGGGGGCTACGAGCAGTACTTC CASSDASGGYEQYF
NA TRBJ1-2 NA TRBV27 TGTGCCAGCAGTTTATCCCGAAGTGGAGCTAACTATGGCTACACCTTC CASSLSRSGANYGYTF
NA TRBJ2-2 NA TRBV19 TGTGCCAGTAGTATTGGACTGACGAACACCGGGGAGCTGTTTTTT CASSIGLTNTGELFF
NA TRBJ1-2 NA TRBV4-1 TGCGCCAGCAGCCAAGATGTCAGCGGCTATGGCTACACCTTC CASSQDVSGYGYTF
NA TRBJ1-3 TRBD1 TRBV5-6 TGTGCCAGCAGCTTGCGACAGGGAAGGAACACCATATATTTT CASSLRQGRNTIYF
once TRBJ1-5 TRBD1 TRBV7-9 TGTGCCAGCAGCTTGGGACAGGGTCAGCCCCAGCATTTT CASSLGQGQPQHF
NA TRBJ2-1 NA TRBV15 TGTGCCACCAGCAGGACTGTCTACAATGAGCAGTTCTTC CATSRTVYNEQFF
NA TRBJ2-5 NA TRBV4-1 TGCGCCAGCAGCCGACTAGGCCTACCAGGGGGGGAGACCCAGTACTTC CASSRLGLPGGETQYF
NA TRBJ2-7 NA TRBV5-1 TGCGCCAGCAGCTTGGGGTACGAGCAGTACTTC CASSLGYEQYF
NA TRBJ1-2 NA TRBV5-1 TGCGCCAGCAGCTTGGCCGGGACTGATGGCTACACCTTC CASSLAGTDGYTF